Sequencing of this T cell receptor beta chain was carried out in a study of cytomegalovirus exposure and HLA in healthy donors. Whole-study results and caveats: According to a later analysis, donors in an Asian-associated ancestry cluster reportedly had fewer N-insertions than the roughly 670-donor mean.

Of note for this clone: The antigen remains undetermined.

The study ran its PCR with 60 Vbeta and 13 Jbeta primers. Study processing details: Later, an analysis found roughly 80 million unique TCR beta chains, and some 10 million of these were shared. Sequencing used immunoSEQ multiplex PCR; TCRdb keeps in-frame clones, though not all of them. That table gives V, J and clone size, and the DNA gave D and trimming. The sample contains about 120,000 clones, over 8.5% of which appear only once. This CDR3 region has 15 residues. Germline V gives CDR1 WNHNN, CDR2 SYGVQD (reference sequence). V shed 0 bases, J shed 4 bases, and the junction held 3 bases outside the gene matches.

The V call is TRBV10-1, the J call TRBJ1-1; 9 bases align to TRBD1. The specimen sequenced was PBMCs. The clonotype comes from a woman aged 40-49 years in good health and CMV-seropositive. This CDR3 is CASSESRGQGTEAFF. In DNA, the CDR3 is TGCGCCAGCAGTGAGTCTAGGGGACAGGGCACTGAAGCTTTCTTT.